Below, 20 T cell receptor beta chains from the same sample are listed, as sequenced in a study of memory CD4+ T cells and cytomegalovirus serostatus. Single viable CD3+CD4+CD8-CD45RO+ cells were sorted as the memory CD4+ T cells. The data were produced by immunoSEQ multiplex PCR, yet TCRdb's version contains in-frame clones alone and is incomplete. The sample has 70,000 or so clones; 60% to 80% are singletons. The sample consisted of memory CD4+ T cells from blood. These receptors were collected from an adult in good health and CMV-seropositive.

The chain carries TRBV7-2 and TRBJ1-3, with D possibly TRBD1 on 6 matching bases. CDR1 and CDR2 (germline): SGHTA, FQGNSA. V lost 8 bases, J lost 6 bases, and 17 bases lay in between. The CDR3 length is 14 residues. The CDR3 nucleotides read TGTGCCAGCGCGTCCTCGGGGGGCATAAACACCATATATTTT. Translation: CASASSGGINTIYF.

This chain links TRBV2 with TRBJ2-2, with 11 bases aligning to TRBD1. The CDR3 loop spans 20 amino acids. From germline, CDR1 is SNHLY and CDR2 FYNNEI. The V and J ends lost 4 bases and 1 base, in that order; junction bases with no gene match: 14. CDR3 sequence: CASSGSGQGANRWNTGELFF. The CDR3 DNA is TGTGCCAGCAGTGGGAGCGGACAGGGGGCGAATAGGTGGAACACCGGGGAGCTGTTTTTT.

The gene calls are TRBV7-8 and TRBJ1-4; D is undetermined. Germline V gene data show CDR1 as SGHVS and CDR2 as FQNEAQ. This CDR3 has 15 residues. V lost 1 base and J lost 5, with 11 bases in between. The CDR3 coding sequence is TGTGCCAGCAGCTTAGGTTTACAGTCGAATGAAAAACTGTTTTTT. It codes for CASSLGLQSNEKLFF.

V is TRBV11-2 and J is TRBJ2-2; D is unresolved. Between the trimmed V and J ends, which lost 1 base and 6 bases, there was a span of 6 bases. The germline V gene encodes CDR1 SGHAT and CDR2 FQNNGV. CDR3 size: 13 residues. CDR3 nucleotides: TGTGCCAGCAGCTTAGGGGGTCCCGGGGAGCTGTTTTTT. The encoded protein is CASSLGGPGELFF.

This chain uses TRBV30 with TRBJ1-5; 7 bases align to TRBD1. V was clipped by 5 bases and J by 3 bases; unmatched bases: 7. The CDR3 loop spans 14 amino acids. Germline V gene lookup returns CDR1 GTSNPN and CDR2 SVGIG (reference sequence). CDR3 residues: CAWQTGFDNQPQHF. The CDR3 coding sequence is TGTGCCTGGCAGACAGGGTTCGACAATCAGCCCCAGCATTTT.

The chain carries TRBV5-1 and TRBJ2-7, with D possibly matching TRBD1 (5 bases). V shed 5 bases and J shed 2 bases, with 14 bases lying between them. CDR1 and CDR2 (germline): SGHRS, YFSETQ. This CDR3 spans 14 amino acids. CDR3 sequence (DNA): TGCGCCAGCAGGGGGCAGACATCTGCCTACGAGCAGTACTTC. Translated, it gives CASRGQTSAYEQYF.

This chain joins TRBV6-1 and TRBJ1-2; no clear D gene. The CDR3 spans 19 residues. The germline gives CDR1 MNHNS, CDR2 SASEGT. The V end was cut by 0 bases, the J end by 4 bases, with 24 bases between. CDR3 loop: CASSEALVFSDWKAYGYTF. DNA for the CDR3: TGTGCCAGCAGTGAAGCCCTCGTCTTCTCGGACTGGAAAGCCTATGGCTACACCTTC.

For this clone: The junction and the germline gene differ at one end; a read error may be behind it. The genes are TRBV14 and TRBJ1-3; the D is unclear. CDR1 is SGHDN, CDR2 FVKESK, per germline. This CDR3 spans 17 amino acids. The CDR3 sequence is CASSKDLTELSGNTIYF. CDR3 bases: TGTGCCAGCAGCAAAGATTTGACGGAGCTCTCTGGAAACACCATATATTTT.

V and J are TRBV5-1 and TRBJ2-7; D might be TRBD1 or TRBD2, each matching 6 bases. The V gene lost 3 bases and the J gene lost 6 bases, with 13 bases spanning the gap. This CDR3 is built from 13 residues. In germline, CDR1 is SGHRS, CDR2 YFSETQ. The CDR3 DNA follows: TGCGCCAGCAGCTCGGGGGCTGGCCTCGAGCAGTACGTC. It yields the protein CASSSGAGLEQYV.

V is TRBV9 and J is TRBJ2-5; 9 bases line up with TRBD2. With 0 bases clipped from V and 5 bases from J, the junction kept 8 bases outside the gene matches. Germline V gives CDR1 SGDLS, CDR2 YYNGEE. This CDR3 contains 16 residues. The CDR3 sequence is CASSVGVGREGETQYF. CDR3 DNA sequence: TGTGCCAGCAGCGTAGGTGTTGGGCGGGAGGGCGAGACCCAGTACTTC.

The rearrangement uses TRBV5-1 and TRBJ1-2, with 7 positions matching TRBD1. This CDR3 comprises 16 residues. V was pared by 3 bases and J by 6 bases, with 14 bases of the junction left unmatched. CDR1 is SGHRS and CDR2 is YFSETQ in the germline V gene. This CDR3 reads CASSSESYRGRDGYTF. CDR3 DNA sequence: TGCGCCAGCAGCTCCGAATCATACAGGGGACGGGATGGCTACACCTTC.

This sequence joins TRBV29-1 and TRBJ1-3; no clear D. The CDR3 loop spans 12 amino acids. V lost 4 bases and J 3 bases, leaving 7 bases between the germline ends. The germline CDR1 and CDR2 sequences are SQVTM and ANQGSEA. This CDR3 reads CSVAAGGNTIYF. CDR3 nucleotides: TGCAGCGTTGCGGCGGGTGGAAACACCATATATTTT.

This clone appeared once. V usage is TRBV9 and J usage is TRBJ1-3; D might be TRBD1 (5 bases). This CDR3 is 16 amino acids long. The V end lost 4 bases, the J end lost 0 bases, and 14 bases lay between the germline ends. The germline gives CDR1 SGDLS, CDR2 YYNGEE. CDR3 sequence: CASSPAYRSSGNTIYF. The CDR3 coding sequence is TGTGCCAGCAGCCCAGCTTACAGGTCCTCTGGAAACACCATATATTTT.

The CDR3 protein is CASSPDRVFGGYTF. Written as DNA, the CDR3 is TGTGCCAGCTCACCCGACAGGGTGTTTGGTGGCTACACCTTC. The chain uses TRBV18 and TRBJ1-2; 7 nucleotides align to TRBD1. Germline trimming cut 3 bases from V and 7 bases from J; bases unmatched to any gene: 8. The CDR3 consists of 14 residues. Germline V lookup: CDR1 KGHSH, CDR2 LQKENI.

The chain recombines TRBV27 with TRBJ1-5; a weak D match, TRBD1 (5 bases). Germline V CDR1 and CDR2: MNHEY, SMNVEV (reference sequence). The CDR3 runs 18 residues. V was shortened by 6 bases and J by 1 base, with 22 bases between the two germline ends. The CDR3 sequence: CASSRDAFWGGSNQPQHF. The CDR3 DNA is TGTGCCAGCAGCCGAGATGCCTTCTGGGGGGGAAGCAATCAGCCCCAGCATTTT.

In this sample, this clone turned up a few times. The chain links TRBV27 to TRBJ1-1; a weak D match, TRBD1 (6 bases). Trimming took 1 base from V and 2 from J, leaving 23 bases between them. The CDR3 covers 19 residues. The germline CDR1 and CDR2 sequences are MNHEY and SMNVEV (reference sequence). The CDR3 is CASSLYSKGGNVINTEAFF. CDR3 in DNA: TGTGCCAGCAGTTTATACTCAAAGGGGGGAAATGTTATCAACACTGAAGCTTTCTTT.

CDR3 nucleotides: TGTGCCAGCAGTGACTCTCGACAGGGCAGGACTGAAGCTTTCTTT. Translated: CASSDSRQGRTEAFF. The chain has TRBV5-6 and TRBJ1-1; TRBD1 matches 7 bases. V dropped 5 bases and J dropped 5; count of bases not matched to a gene: 12. Germline CDR1 is SGHDT and CDR2 is YYEEEE. There are 15 residues in the CDR3. Supplemented by reference TRBV5-6 and TRBJ1-1, the full variable domain reads DAGVTQSPTHLIKTRGQQVTLRCSPKSGHDTVSWYQQALGQGPQFIFQYYEEEERQRGNFPDRFSGHQFPNYSSELNVNALLLGDSALYLCASSDSRQGRTEAFFGQGTRLTVV.

The chain uses TRBV2 and TRBJ1-5; D unresolved. V lost 3 bases and J 6 bases, leaving 6 bases between the germline ends. Germline CDR1 SNHLY, CDR2 FYNNEI. The length of the CDR3 is 12 residues. This CDR3 is CASSDGVQPQHF. CDR3 nucleotide sequence: TGTGCCAGCAGTGATGGGGTTCAGCCCCAGCATTTT. Full variable domain (rest looked up from reference TRBV2 and TRBJ1-5): EPEVTQTPSHQVTQMGQEVILRCVPISNHLYFYWYRQILGQKVEFLVSFYNNEISEKSEIFDDQFSVERPDGSNFTLKIRSTKLEDSAMYFCASSDGVQPQHFGDGTRLSIL.

The chain carries TRBV5-6 and TRBJ2-5; D remains unclear. The CDR3 is 14 amino acids. Looked up from germline, CDR1 is SGHDT and CDR2 is YYEEEE. V gave up 1 base and J gave up 4 bases, with 11 bases separating them. In DNA form, the CDR3 reads TGTGCCAGCAGCTTGTTATCAGGAAGAGAGACCCAGTACTTC. Protein product: CASSLLSGRETQYF.

The J gene is TRBJ2-2, the V gene TRBV5-1; possibly TRBD2 for D (6 bases). CDR1 and CDR2 (germline): SGHRS, YFSETQ. V was cut by 2 bases and J by 4 bases, with 6 bases left in between. This CDR3 spans 13 amino acids. The CDR3 loop reads CASSLAGTGELFF. The CDR3 coding sequence is TGCGCCAGCAGCTTAGCGGGCACCGGGGAGCTGTTTTTT.